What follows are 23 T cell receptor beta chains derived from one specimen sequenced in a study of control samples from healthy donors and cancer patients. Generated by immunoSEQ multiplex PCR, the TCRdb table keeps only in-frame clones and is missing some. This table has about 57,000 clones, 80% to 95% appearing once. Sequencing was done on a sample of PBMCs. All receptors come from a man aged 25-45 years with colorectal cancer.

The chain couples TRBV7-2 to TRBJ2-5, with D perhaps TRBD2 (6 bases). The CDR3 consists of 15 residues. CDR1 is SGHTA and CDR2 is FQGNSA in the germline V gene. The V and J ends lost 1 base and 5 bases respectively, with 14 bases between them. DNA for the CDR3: TGTGCCAGCAGCTTAGTAAGGCGGGGCTGGGAGACCCAGTACTTC. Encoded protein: CASSLVRRGWETQYF. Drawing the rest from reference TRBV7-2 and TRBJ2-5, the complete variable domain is GAGVSQSPSNKVTEKGKDVELRCDPISGHTALYWYRQSLGQGLEFLIYFQGNSAPDKSGLPSDRFSAERTGGSVSTLTIQRTQQEDSAVYLCASSLVRRGWETQYFGPGTRLLVL.

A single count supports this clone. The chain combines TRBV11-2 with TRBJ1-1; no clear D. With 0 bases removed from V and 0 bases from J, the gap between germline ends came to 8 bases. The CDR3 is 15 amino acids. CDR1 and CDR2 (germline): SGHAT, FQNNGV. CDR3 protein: CASSLDSGMNTEAFF. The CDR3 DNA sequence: TGTGCCAGCAGCTTAGATTCAGGCATGAACACTGAAGCTTTCTTT.

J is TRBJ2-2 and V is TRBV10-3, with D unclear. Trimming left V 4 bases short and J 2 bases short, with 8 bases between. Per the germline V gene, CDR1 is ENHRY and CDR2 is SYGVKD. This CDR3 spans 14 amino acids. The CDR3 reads CAISGVLNTGELFF. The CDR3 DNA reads TGTGCCATCAGTGGGGTTTTAAACACCGGGGAGCTGTTTTTT.

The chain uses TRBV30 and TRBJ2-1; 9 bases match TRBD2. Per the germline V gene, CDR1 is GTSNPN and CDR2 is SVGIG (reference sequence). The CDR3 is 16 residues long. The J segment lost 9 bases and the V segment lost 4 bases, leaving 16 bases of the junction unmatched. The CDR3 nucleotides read TGTGCCTGGACTTCTAACCCGACTAGCGGTAGGGGTGAGCAGTTCTTC. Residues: CAWTSNPTSGRGEQFF.

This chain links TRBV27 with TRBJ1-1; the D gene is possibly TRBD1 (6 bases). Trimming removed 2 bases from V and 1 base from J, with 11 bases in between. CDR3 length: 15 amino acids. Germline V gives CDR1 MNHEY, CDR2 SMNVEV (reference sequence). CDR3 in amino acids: CASSLGARGNTEAFF. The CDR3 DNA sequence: TGTGCCAGCAGTTTAGGGGCCAGGGGGAACACTGAAGCTTTCTTT.

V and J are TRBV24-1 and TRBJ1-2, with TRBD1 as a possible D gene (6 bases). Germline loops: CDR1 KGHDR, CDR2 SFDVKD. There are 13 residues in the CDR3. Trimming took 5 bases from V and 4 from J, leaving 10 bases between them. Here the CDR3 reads CATSGGQFYGYTF. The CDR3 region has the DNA TGTGCCACCAGTGGTGGACAGTTCTATGGCTACACCTTC.

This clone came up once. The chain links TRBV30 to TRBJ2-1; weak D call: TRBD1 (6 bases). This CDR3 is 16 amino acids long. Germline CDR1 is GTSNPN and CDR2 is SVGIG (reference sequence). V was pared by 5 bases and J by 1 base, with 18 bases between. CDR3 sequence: CAWGFQGWRSYNEQFF. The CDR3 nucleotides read TGTGCCTGGGGATTTCAGGGGTGGAGGTCCTACAATGAGCAGTTCTTC. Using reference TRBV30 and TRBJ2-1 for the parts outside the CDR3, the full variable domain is SQTIHQWPATLVQPVGSPLSLECTVEGTSNPNLYWYRQAAGRGLQLLFYSVGIGQISSEVPQNLSASRPQDRQFILSSKKLLLSDSGFYLCAWGFQGWRSYNEQFFGPGTRLTVL.

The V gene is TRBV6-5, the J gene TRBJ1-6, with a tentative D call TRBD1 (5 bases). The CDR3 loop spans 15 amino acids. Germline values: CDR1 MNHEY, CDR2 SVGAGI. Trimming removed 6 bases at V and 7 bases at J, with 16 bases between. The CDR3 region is CASSETVLYNSPLHF. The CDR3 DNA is TGTGCCAGCAGCGAGACAGTTTTATACAATTCACCCCTCCACTTT.

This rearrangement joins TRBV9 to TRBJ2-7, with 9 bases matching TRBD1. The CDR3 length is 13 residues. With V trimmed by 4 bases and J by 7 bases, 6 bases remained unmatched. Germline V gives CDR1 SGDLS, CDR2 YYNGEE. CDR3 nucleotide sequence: TGTGCCAGCAGCCGGGACAGGGTGGGGGAGCAGTACTTC. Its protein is CASSRDRVGEQYF.

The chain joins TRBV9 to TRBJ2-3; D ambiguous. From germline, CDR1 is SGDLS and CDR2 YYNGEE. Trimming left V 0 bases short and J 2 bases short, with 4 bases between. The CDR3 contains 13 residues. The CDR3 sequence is CASSVEYTDTQYF. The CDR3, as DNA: TGTGCCAGCAGCGTAGAATACACAGATACGCAGTATTTT.

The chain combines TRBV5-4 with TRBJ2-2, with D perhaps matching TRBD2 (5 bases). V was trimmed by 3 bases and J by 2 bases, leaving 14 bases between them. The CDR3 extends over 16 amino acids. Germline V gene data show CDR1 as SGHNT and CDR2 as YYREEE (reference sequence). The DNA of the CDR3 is TGTGCCAGCAGCTCGTTCCCCCGGGGTAACACCGGGGAGCTGTTTTTT. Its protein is CASSSFPRGNTGELFF.

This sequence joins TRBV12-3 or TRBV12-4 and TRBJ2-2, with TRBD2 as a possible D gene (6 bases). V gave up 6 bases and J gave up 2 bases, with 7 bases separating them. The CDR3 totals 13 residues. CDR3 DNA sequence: TGTGCCAGCAGAGGGACTAACACCGGGGAGCTGTTTTTT. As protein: CASRGTNTGELFF.

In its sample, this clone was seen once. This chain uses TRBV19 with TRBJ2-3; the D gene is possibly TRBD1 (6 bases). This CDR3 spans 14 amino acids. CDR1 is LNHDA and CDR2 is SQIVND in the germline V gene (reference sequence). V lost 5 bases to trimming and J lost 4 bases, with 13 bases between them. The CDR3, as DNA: TGTGCCAGTAGTTTTAGCAGGGGTGCAGATACGCAGTATTTT. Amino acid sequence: CASSFSRGADTQYF.

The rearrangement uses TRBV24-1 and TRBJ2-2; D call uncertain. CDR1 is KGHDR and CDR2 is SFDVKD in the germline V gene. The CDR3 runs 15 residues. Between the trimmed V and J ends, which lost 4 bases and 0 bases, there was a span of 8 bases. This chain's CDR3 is CATSEGISNTGELFF. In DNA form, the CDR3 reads TGTGCCACCAGTGAGGGCATTTCGAACACCGGGGAGCTGTTTTTT.

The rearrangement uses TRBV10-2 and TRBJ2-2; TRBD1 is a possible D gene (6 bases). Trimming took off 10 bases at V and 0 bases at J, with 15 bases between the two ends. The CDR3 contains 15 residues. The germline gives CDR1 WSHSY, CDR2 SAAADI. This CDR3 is CATSPGVANTGELFF. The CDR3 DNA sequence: TGCGCCACCTCTCCAGGGGTTGCGAACACCGGGGAGCTGTTTTTT.

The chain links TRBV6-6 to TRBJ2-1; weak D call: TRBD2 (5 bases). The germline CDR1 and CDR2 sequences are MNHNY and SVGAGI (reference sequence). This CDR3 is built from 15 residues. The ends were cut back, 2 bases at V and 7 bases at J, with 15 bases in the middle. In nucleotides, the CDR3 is TGTGCCAGCAGTTACCCAGAGCGGCCTGGGAATGAGCAGTTCTTC. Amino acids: CASSYPERPGNEQFF.

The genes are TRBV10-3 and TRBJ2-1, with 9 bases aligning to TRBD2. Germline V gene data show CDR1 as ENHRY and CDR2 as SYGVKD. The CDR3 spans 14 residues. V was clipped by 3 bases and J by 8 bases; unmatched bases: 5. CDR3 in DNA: TGTGCCATCAGTGACCAAGGGACTAGCTATGAGCAGTTCTTC. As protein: CAISDQGTSYEQFF.

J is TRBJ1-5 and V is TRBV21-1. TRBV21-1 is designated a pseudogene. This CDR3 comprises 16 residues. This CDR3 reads CASSKREGRSNQPQHF. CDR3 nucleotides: TGTGCCAGCAGCAAAAGGGAGGGGCGAAGCAATCAGCCCCAGCATTTT.

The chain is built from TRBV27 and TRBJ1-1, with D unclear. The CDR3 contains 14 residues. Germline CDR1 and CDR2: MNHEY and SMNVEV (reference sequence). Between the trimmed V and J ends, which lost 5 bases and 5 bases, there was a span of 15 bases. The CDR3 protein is CASSLSGLETEAFF. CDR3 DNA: TGTGCCAGCAGTCTTTCGGGTTTGGAGACTGAAGCTTTCTTT.

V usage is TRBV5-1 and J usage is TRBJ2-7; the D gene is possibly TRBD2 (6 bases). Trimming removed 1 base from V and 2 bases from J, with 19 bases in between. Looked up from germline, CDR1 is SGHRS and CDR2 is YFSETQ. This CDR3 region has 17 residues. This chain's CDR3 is CASSLLLSTTGAYEQYF. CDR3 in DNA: TGCGCCAGCAGCTTGTTGCTCTCGACGACGGGAGCCTACGAGCAGTACTTC.

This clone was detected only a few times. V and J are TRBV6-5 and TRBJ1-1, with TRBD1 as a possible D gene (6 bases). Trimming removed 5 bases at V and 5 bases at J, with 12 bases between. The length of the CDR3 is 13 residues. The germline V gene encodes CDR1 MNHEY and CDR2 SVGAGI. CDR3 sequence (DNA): TGTGCCAGCAGTCCCAGGGGCGCGACTGAAGCTTTCTTT. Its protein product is CASSPRGATEAFF.

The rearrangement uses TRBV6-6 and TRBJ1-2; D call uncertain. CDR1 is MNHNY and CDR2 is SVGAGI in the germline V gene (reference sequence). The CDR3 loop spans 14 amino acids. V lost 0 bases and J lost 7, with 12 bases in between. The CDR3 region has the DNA TGTGCCAGCAGTTACTCGAAAGTGGGGAGTGGCTACACCTTC. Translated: CASSYSKVGSGYTF.

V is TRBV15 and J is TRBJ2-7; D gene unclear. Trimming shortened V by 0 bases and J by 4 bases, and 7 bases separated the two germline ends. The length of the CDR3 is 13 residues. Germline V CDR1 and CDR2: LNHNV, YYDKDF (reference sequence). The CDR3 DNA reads TGTGCCACCAGCAGAGATAGAGGTTACGAGCAGTACTTC. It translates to CATSRDRGYEQYF.